Listed below are T cell receptor beta chains from one sample, sequenced in a study of circulating tumor DNA in untreated peripheral T-cell lymphoma. Clones were read by immunoSEQ multiplex PCR, and TCRdb kept only the in-frame ones, dropping some. The sample has a few thousand clones, roughly 69% seen once; the top ten hold roughly 15%. Sequencing used tumor tissue. Receptor source: a human donor with peripheral T-cell lymphoma. Each CDR3 is given with its conserved first and last residue. Fields, in order: V gene, clone size, D gene, J gene, CDR3 protein, CDR3 DNA. D genes are given only for firm matches. Clone size is not always given. Where it is, it says once, few, many or a class for expanded clones.

V: TRBV7-2; size: NA; D: TRBD1; J: TRBJ1-4; CDR3: CASSHGQGGEKLFF; DNA: TGTGCCAGCAGCCACGGACAGGGAGGTGAAAAACTGTTTTTT
V: TRBV11-3; size: NA; D: TRBD2; J: TRBJ2-1; CDR3: CASSDSGTPYNEQFF; DNA: TGTGCCAGCAGTGACAGCGGGACTCCCTACAATGAGCAGTTCTTC
V: TRBV14; size: few; D: NA; J: TRBJ1-2; CDR3: CASSLDAYRDKWEGYTF; DNA: TGTGCCAGCAGCCTAGATGCCTACCGGGACAAGTGGGAAGGCTACACCTTC
V: TRBV6-7; size: once; D: NA; J: TRBJ1-3; CDR3: CASSFDSDSGNTIYF; DNA: TGTGCCAGCAGTTTCGACAGTGACTCTGGAAACACCATATATTTT
V: TRBV18; size: NA; D: NA; J: TRBJ1-5; CDR3: CASSTRGGMGNQPQHF; DNA: TGTGCCAGCTCGACCCGCGGGGGAATGGGCAATCAGCCCCAGCATTTT
V: TRBV12-5; size: NA; D: TRBD1; J: TRBJ1-1; CDR3: CASGPDRAIEAFF; DNA: TGTGCTAGTGGTCCGGACAGGGCGATTGAAGCTTTCTTT
V: TRBV6-8; size: large; D: NA; J: TRBJ2-7; CDR3: CASSGTDGAMVGEQYF; DNA: TGTGCCAGCAGTGGGACGGACGGTGCTATGGTGGGAGAGCAGTACTTC
V: TRBV4-1; size: NA; D: NA; J: TRBJ1-2; CDR3: CASSPSNAEFYGYTF; DNA: TGCGCCAGCAGCCCTTCCAACGCAGAGTTTTATGGCTACACCTTC
V: TRBV30; size: NA; D: NA; J: TRBJ1-2; CDR3: CAWSRVRGYTF; DNA: TGTGCCTGGAGTAGGGTGCGCGGCTACACCTTC
V: TRBV1; size: few; D: NA; J: TRBJ1-5; CDR3: CASSQSGGNQPQHF; DNA: TGCGCCAGCAGCCAATCAGGGGGAAATCAGCCCCAGCATTTT
V: TRBV19; size: NA; D: TRBD1; J: TRBJ2-7; CDR3: CASRPGQAGTYEQYF; DNA: TGTGCCAGCCGGCCCGGACAGGCAGGCACCTACGAGCAGTACTTC
V: TRBV12-1; size: NA; D: NA; J: TRBJ2-3; CDR3: CASSLSGVRADTQYF; DNA: TGTGCCAGCAGCTTATCAGGGGTCAGGGCAGATACGCAGTATTTT
V: TRBV18; size: NA; D: TRBD1; J: TRBJ1-1; CDR3: CASSPRDRGRLDTEAFF; DNA: TGTGCCAGCTCACCTCGGGACAGGGGGCGGCTGGACACTGAAGCTTTCTTT
V: TRBV29-1; size: NA; D: NA; J: TRBJ1-2; CDR3: CSVRSGGFGYTF; DNA: TGCAGCGTCAGGTCGGGGGGCTTCGGCTACACCTTC
V: TRBV18; size: NA; D: NA; J: TRBJ1-2; CDR3: CASSPGSSHNYGYTF; DNA: TGTGCCAGCTCACCGGGCAGTTCTCATAACTATGGCTACACCTTC
V: TRBV6-8; size: NA; D: NA; J: TRBJ1-3; CDR3: CASSYGQGLSYTIYF; DNA: TGTGCCAGCAGTTACGGGCAGGGCTTGAGCTACACCATATATTTT
V: TRBV6-8; size: NA; D: NA; J: TRBJ2-7; CDR3: CASSDLRFMDRAYEQYF; DNA: TGTGCCAGCAGTGACCTCCGTTTTATGGACCGCGCCTACGAGCAGTACTTC
V: TRBV28; size: NA; D: NA; J: TRBJ1-1; CDR3: CASSSQGYTEAFF; DNA: TGTGCCAGCTCATCACAGGGTTACACTGAAGCTTTCTTT
V: TRBV11-3; size: NA; D: NA; J: TRBJ1-2; CDR3: CASTLGFLWLYGYTF; DNA: TGTGCCAGCACCTTGGGGTTTCTATGGCTCTATGGCTACACCTTC
V: TRBV6-1; size: few; D: NA; J: TRBJ2-3; CDR3: CASSEAGGVTSTDTQYF; DNA: TGTGCCAGCAGTGAAGCGGGAGGAGTCACTAGCACAGATACGCAGTATTTT
V: TRBV19; size: NA; D: NA; J: TRBJ2-1; CDR3: CASSQGTSRNNEQFF; DNA: TGTGCCAGTTCTCAAGGGACAAGTCGAAACAATGAGCAGTTCTTC
V: TRBV5-1; size: once; D: NA; J: TRBJ2-5; CDR3: CASRVGTLKGETQYF; DNA: TGCGCCAGCAGGGTCGGGACTCTAAAAGGGGAGACCCAGTACTTC
V: TRBV5-1; size: NA; D: TRBD1; J: TRBJ1-5; CDR3: CATFRDRVCQPQHF; DNA: TGCGCCACATTCCGGGACAGGGTTTGTCAGCCCCAGCATTTT
V: TRBV19; size: few; D: NA; J: TRBJ1-1; CDR3: CASTWRRNTEAFF; DNA: TGTGCCAGTACCTGGAGGAGAAACACTGAAGCTTTCTTT
V: TRBV19; size: NA; D: TRBD1; J: TRBJ1-5; CDR3: CASRRQGLSDQPQHF; DNA: TGTGCCAGTAGAAGACAGGGACTGTCTGATCAGCCCCAGCATTTT
V: TRBV11-3; size: NA; D: NA; J: TRBJ1-5; CDR3: CASSLDRIGNQPQHF; DNA: TGTGCCAGCAGCCTCGACAGGATCGGAAATCAGCCCCAGCATTTT
V: TRBV9; size: NA; D: TRBD2; J: TRBJ2-1; CDR3: CASTRLAGTNEQFF; DNA: TGTGCCAGCACGAGGTTAGCGGGGACCAATGAGCAGTTCTTC
V: TRBV28; size: NA; D: TRBD1; J: TRBJ1-2; CDR3: CASSLSPRTGRSFNYGYTF; DNA: TGTGCCAGCAGTTTGTCCCCTCGGACAGGGAGATCATTTAACTATGGCTACACCTTC
V: TRBV10-3; size: NA; D: TRBD1; J: TRBJ2-7; CDR3: CAISESDRVYEQYF; DNA: TGTGCTATCAGTGAGTCGGACAGGGTCTACGAGCAGTACTTC
V: TRBV19; size: NA; D: NA; J: TRBJ1-1; CDR3: CASSRVATEAFF; DNA: TGTGCCAGTAGTCGAGTGGCCACTGAAGCTTTCTTT
V: TRBV19; size: NA; D: TRBD2; J: TRBJ2-1; CDR3: CASSIGTSGVYEQFF; DNA: TGTGCCAGTAGTATTGGGACTAGCGGGGTCTATGAGCAGTTCTTC
V: TRBV15; size: NA; D: TRBD2; J: TRBJ2-1; CDR3: CATSRDPGRAYNEQFF; DNA: TGTGCCACCAGCAGAGACCCCGGGAGGGCCTACAATGAGCAGTTCTTC
V: TRBV15; size: NA; D: NA; J: TRBJ1-5; CDR3: CATDEGASLRGNQPQHF; DNA: TGTGCCACCGATGAGGGAGCTAGTCTTAGGGGCAATCAGCCCCAGCATTTT
V: TRBV5-1; size: once; D: NA; J: TRBJ1-1; CDR3: CASSLAYTGMNTEAFF; DNA: TGCGCCAGCAGCTTGGCCTACACAGGAATGAACACTGAAGCTTTCTTT
V: TRBV6-8; size: few; D: TRBD1; J: TRBJ1-2; CDR3: CASGDGTGIYGYTF; DNA: TGTGCCAGCGGGGACGGGACAGGGATCTATGGCTACACCTTC
V: TRBV6-8; size: NA; D: TRBD1; J: TRBJ1-1; CDR3: CASSLSPGGEGAFF; DNA: TGTGCCAGCAGTCTTTCCCCAGGGGGCGAAGGAGCTTTCTTT
V: TRBV18; size: NA; D: TRBD1; J: TRBJ1-1; CDR3: CASSPGQGAWERTEAFF; DNA: TGTGCCAGCTCACCGGGACAGGGGGCCTGGGAGAGGACTGAAGCTTTCTTT
V: TRBV29-1; size: NA; D: TRBD2; J: TRBJ2-1; CDR3: CSVSGSGRGEQFF; DNA: TGCAGCGTTTCCGGGTCAGGGAGGGGTGAGCAGTTCTTC
V: TRBV28; size: NA; D: NA; J: TRBJ1-3; CDR3: CASSLRGGGNTIYF; DNA: TGTGCCAGCAGTTTGCGGGGTGGTGGAAACACCATATATTTT
V: TRBV18; size: NA; D: TRBD1; J: TRBJ1-2; CDR3: CASSPIPDRGSYGYTF; DNA: TGTGCCAGCTCACCAATTCCGGACAGGGGATCCTATGGCTACACCTTC
V: TRBV11-3; size: NA; D: TRBD1; J: TRBJ1-1; CDR3: CASAPLRDRGVMGTEAFF; DNA: TGTGCCAGCGCGCCGCTGAGGGACAGGGGCGTTATGGGGACTGAAGCTTTCTTT
V: TRBV6-7; size: NA; D: NA; J: TRBJ1-3; CDR3: CANRPARGLSSGNTIYF; DNA: TGTGCCAACAGGCCTGCGAGAGGGCTCTCCTCTGGAAACACCATATATTTT
V: TRBV4-1; size: NA; D: TRBD1; J: TRBJ2-6; CDR3: CASSQDVLYRDRESGANVLTF; DNA: TGCGCCAGCAGCCAAGACGTCCTCTACCGGGACAGGGAGTCTGGGGCCAACGTCCTGACTTTC
V: TRBV10-1; size: once; D: NA; J: TRBJ2-3; CDR3: CASSPTTSTDTQYF; DNA: TGCGCCAGCAGTCCCACTACTAGCACAGATACGCAGTATTTT
V: TRBV18; size: NA; D: NA; J: TRBJ1-1; CDR3: CASSTMGSTEAFF; DNA: TGTGCCAGCTCAACAATGGGGTCCACTGAAGCTTTCTTT
V: TRBV19; size: NA; D: TRBD1; J: TRBJ1-2; CDR3: CASSATGKYYGYTF; DNA: TGTGCCAGTAGTGCGACAGGGAAATACTATGGCTACACCTTC
V: TRBV27; size: NA; D: TRBD2; J: TRBJ2-1; CDR3: CASRKGLAGDLNEQFF; DNA: TGTGCCAGCAGAAAGGGACTAGCGGGAGACCTCAATGAGCAGTTCTTC
V: TRBV19; size: NA; D: TRBD2; J: TRBJ2-1; CDR3: CASSPGLAGGGNKQFF; DNA: TGTGCCAGTAGCCCGGGACTAGCGGGAGGCGGCAATAAGCAGTTCTTC
V: TRBV6-8; size: NA; D: TRBD2; J: TRBJ2-5; CDR3: CASSSPGGIQETQYF; DNA: TGTGCCAGCAGCTCCCCGGGGGGAATACAAGAGACCCAGTACTTC
V: TRBV6-7; size: large; D: NA; J: TRBJ1-2; CDR3: CATSFNYGYTF; DNA: TGTGCCACCAGCTTTAACTATGGCTACACCTTC
V: TRBV30; size: once; D: TRBD2; J: TRBJ2-1; CDR3: CAWSVLAGVNEQFF; DNA: TGTGCCTGGAGTGTCCTAGCGGGGGTTAATGAGCAGTTCTTC
V: TRBV15; size: NA; D: TRBD1; J: TRBJ1-6; CDR3: CATSRGTGTSPLHF; DNA: TGTGCCACCAGCAGAGGGACAGGGACATCACCCCTCCACTTT
V: TRBV6-8; size: NA; D: NA; J: TRBJ2-3; CDR3: CASSAISTDTQYF; DNA: TGTGCCAGCAGTGCAATTAGCACAGATACGCAGTATTTT
V: TRBV12-5; size: NA; D: NA; J: TRBJ1-2; CDR3: CASSRGIYGYTF; DNA: TGTGCCAGTAGTAGGGGCATCTATGGCTACACCTTC
V: TRBV10-3; size: NA; D: NA; J: TRBJ1-2; CDR3: CAISETRDYGYTF; DNA: TGTGCCATCAGTGAGACGAGAGACTATGGCTACACCTTC
V: TRBV11-3; size: NA; D: TRBD1; J: TRBJ2-1; CDR3: CASSLGGDRGIDEQFF; DNA: TGTGCCAGCAGCTTAGGAGGGGACAGGGGGATCGATGAGCAGTTCTTC
V: TRBV30; size: NA; D: NA; J: TRBJ1-5; CDR3: CAWSRGSNQPQHF; DNA: TGTGCCTGGAGTAGGGGGAGCAATCAGCCCCAGCATTTT
V: TRBV7-5; size: NA; D: NA; J: TRBJ1-3; CDR3: CASSLIGPRDTIYF; DNA: TGTGCCAGCAGCTTAATCGGACCAAGGGACACCATATATTTT
V: TRBV6-8; size: NA; D: NA; J: TRBJ2-3; CDR3: CASGNGHTDTQYF; DNA: TGTGCATCAGGAAACGGCCACACAGATACGCAGTATTTT